This record concerns one T cell receptor beta chain sequence. The CDR3 spans 15 residues. Germline V CDR1 and CDR2: MRHNA, SNTAGT. V lost 5 bases to trimming and J lost 9 bases; unmatched junction nucleotides: 7. This specimen comes from a study of blood T cell repertoires in COVID-19. Overall study context: The United States, Italy and Spain provided the acute and convalescent COVID-19 samples.

The authors' processing: From reference gene primer amplification, estimates of nucleated cell counts were derived. The assay was immunoSEQ multiplex PCR, and TCRdb's table has in-frame clones only and misses some. V, J and clone size were drawn from that table, and D and trimming were deduced from the DNA. The sample has 130,000 to 150,000 clones, over 75% seen once. This receptor was obtained from a woman aged 45-60 years with acute or convalescent COVID-19. Sequencing used peripheral blood. The rearrangement joins TRBV6-4 to TRBJ2-1; the match to TRBD2 covers 13 bases. In nucleotides, the CDR3 is TGTGCCAGCAGTACTGGACTAGCGGGAGTAGGTGAGCAGTTCTTC. It is translated as CASSTGLAGVGEQFF.